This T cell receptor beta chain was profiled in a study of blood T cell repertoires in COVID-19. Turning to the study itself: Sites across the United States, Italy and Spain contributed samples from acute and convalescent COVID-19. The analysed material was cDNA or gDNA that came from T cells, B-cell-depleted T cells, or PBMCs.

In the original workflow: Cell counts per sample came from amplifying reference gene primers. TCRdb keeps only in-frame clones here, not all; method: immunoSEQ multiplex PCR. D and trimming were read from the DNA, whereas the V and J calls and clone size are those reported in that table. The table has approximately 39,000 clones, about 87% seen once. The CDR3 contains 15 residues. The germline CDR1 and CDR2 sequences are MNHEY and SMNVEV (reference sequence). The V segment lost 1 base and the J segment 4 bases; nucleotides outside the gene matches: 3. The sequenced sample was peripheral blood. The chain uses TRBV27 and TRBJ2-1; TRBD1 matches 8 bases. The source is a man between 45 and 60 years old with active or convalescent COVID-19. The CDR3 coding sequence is TGTGCCAGCAGTTTATTAGGACAGGGTTACAATGAGCAGTTCTTC. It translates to CASSLLGQGYNEQFF.